The clone carrying this T cell receptor (beta chain) was detected many times. The data were taken from a study of T cells in Graves' hyperthyroidism and ophthalmopathy. The V and J ends lost 5 bases and 7 bases, in that order; junction bases with no gene match: 7. The length of the CDR3 is 14 residues. RNA transcripts gave rise to amplified TCR beta CDR3 regions. The primer set for the first-round RT-PCR of the TCR CDR3 was HTBI. In TCRdb, the multiplex PCR reads were re-called with MiXCR into one record per CDR3 protein. The sample has some 420,000 distinct CDR3 sequences, around 13% seen once. In patients aged 18 to 65, hyperthyroidism was newly diagnosed, with duration under 2 months.

Material for sequencing was blood. V and J are TRBV12-3 or TRBV12-4 and TRBJ2-7; 11 bases line up with TRBD2. This clonotype originated in a woman aged 18-30 years with Graves' hyperthyroidism. DNA for the CDR3: TGTGCCAGCAGTCCACTAGCGGGAGCTCATGAGCAGTACTTC. Its translation: CASSPLAGAHEQYF.